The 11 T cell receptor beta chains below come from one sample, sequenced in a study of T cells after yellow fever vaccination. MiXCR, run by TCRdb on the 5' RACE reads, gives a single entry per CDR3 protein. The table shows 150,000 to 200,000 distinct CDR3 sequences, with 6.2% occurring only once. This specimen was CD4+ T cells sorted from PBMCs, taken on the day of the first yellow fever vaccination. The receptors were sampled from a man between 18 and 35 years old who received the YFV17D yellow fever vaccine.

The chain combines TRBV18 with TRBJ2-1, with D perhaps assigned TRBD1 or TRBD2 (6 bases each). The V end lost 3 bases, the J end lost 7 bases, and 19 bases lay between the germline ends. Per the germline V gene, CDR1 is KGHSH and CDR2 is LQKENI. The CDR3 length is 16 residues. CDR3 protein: CASSPPGPGAKNEQFF. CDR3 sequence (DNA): TGTGCCAGCTCACCTCCGGGACCGGGGGCTAAAAATGAGCAGTTCTTC.

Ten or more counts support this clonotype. The CDR3 sequence: CASSPFSIGGREITGELFF. The CDR3 bases are TGTGCCAGCTCACCATTCTCAATTGGTGGTCGGGAGATCACCGGGGAGCTGTTTTTT. The rearrangement joins TRBV18 to TRBJ2-2, with D perhaps TRBD2 (6 bases). V was pared by 2 bases and J by 4 bases, with 23 bases between. The CDR3 consists of 19 residues. Germline CDR1 is KGHSH and CDR2 is LQKENI.

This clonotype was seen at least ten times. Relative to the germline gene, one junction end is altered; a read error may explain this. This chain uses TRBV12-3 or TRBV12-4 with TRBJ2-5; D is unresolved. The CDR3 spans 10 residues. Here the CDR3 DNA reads TGTGCCAGCAGCCTGATGAAAGAAGACTTC. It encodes CASSLMKEDF.

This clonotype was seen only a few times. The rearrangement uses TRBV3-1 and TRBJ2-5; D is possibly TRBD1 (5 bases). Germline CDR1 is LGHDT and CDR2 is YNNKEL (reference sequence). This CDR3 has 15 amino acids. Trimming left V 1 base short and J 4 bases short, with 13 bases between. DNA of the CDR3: TGTGCCAGCAGCCAAGGACAGTTATTAGGAGAGACCCAGTACTTC. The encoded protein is CASSQGQLLGETQYF.

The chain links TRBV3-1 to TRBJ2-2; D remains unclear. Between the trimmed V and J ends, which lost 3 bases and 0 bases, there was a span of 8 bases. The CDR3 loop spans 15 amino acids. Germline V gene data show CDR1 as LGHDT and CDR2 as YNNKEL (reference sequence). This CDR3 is CASSQREANTGELFF. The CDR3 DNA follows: TGTGCCAGCAGCCAGAGAGAAGCGAACACCGGGGAGCTGTTTTTT.

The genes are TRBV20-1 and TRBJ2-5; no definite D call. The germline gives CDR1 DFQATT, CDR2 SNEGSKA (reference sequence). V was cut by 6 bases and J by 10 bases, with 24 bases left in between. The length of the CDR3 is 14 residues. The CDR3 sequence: CSAQRRLASIGQYF. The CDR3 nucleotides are TGCAGTGCCCAGAGGCGGTTGGCCTCTATTGGCCAGTACTTC.

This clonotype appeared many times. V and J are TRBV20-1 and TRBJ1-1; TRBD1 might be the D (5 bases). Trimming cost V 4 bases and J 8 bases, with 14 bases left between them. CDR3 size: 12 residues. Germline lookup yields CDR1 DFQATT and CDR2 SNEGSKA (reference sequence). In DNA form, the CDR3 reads TGCAGTGCTAATCAGGGTCGGGGGGAAGCTTTCTTT. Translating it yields CSANQGRGEAFF.

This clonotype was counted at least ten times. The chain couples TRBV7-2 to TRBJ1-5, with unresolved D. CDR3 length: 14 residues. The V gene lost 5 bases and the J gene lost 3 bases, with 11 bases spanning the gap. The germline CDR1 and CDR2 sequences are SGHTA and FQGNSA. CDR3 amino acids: CASSRTVDNQPQHF. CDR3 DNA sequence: TGTGCCAGCAGCCGGACGGTTGACAATCAGCCCCAGCATTTT.

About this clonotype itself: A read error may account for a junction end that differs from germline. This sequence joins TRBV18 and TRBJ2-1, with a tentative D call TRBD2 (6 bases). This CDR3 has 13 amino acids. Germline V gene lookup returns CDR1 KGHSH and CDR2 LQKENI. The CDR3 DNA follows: TGTGCCAGCTCAGACGGGACGGGGACTGCAGTGGGGTTC. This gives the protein CASSDGTGTAVGF. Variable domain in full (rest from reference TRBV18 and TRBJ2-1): NAGVMQNPRHLVRRRGQEARLRCSPMKGHSHVYWYRQLPEEGLKFMVYLQKENIIDESGMPKERFSAEFPKEGPSILRIQQVVRGDSAAYFCASSDGTGTAVGFGPGTRLTVL.

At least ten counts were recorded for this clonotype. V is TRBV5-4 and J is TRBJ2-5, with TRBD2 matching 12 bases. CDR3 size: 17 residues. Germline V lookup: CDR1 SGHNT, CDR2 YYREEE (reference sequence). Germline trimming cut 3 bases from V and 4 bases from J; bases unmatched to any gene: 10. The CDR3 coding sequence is TGTGCCAGCAGCTCCCCCGGACTAGCGGGGTTTGGAGAGACCCAGTACTTC. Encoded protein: CASSSPGLAGFGETQYF.

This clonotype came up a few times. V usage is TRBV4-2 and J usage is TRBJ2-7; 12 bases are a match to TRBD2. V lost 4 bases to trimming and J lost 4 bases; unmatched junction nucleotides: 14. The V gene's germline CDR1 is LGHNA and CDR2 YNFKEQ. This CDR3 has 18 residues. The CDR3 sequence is CASSLEGLAGGKPYEQYF. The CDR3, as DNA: TGTGCCAGCAGCCTCGAGGGTCTAGCGGGGGGGAAGCCGTACGAGCAGTACTTC.